The source of this T cell receptor beta chain is a study of tumor-infiltrating lymphocytes in primary liver carcinoma. Study findings and constraints: Tumor region pairs overlapped more than did tumor-adjacent and tumor-blood pairs.

Germline-derived CDR1 and CDR2 are SGHAT and FQNNGV. CDR3 length equals 19 residues. Each 20-30 mg portion of unsorted bulk tissue served as the source for co-extraction of RNA and DNA. Every tumor sample analyzed contained over 85% viable tumor cells. Notes on this clonotype: The target antigen is unknown. Compared with germline, one end of the junction differs, possibly owing to a read error.

Production of TCR beta cDNA used around 500 ng total RNA together with a constant-region primer. Libraries covering TCR beta were generated through three nested multiplex PCR rounds (using a slightly modified ARM-PCR). Forward primers for TRBV1-TRBV30 and a C-beta reverse primer served the first two PCR rounds, at roughly 10 cycles each. TCRdb fed the multiplex PCR reads into MiXCR, producing one record per CDR3 protein. In the table there are about 48,000 distinct CDR3 sequences, about 73% of which are singletons. The TCR sequence derives from a man aged 35 to 55 with primary liver carcinoma and hepatitis B virus infection. The chain recombines TRBV11-2 with TRBJ2-2, with D perhaps matching TRBD1 or TRBD2 (5 bases each). The sample was liver tumor tissue from sampling region 3. Subset of the sample: tumor region T3, left-lateral pole. The CDR3 loop is CGSSLDRVGVRPNTGELFF. CDR3 in DNA: TGTGGCAGCAGCTTAGATCGAGTGGGGGTGCGCCCGAACACCGGGGAGCTGTTTTTT.